This T cell receptor beta chain was sequenced in a study of shared clonotypes between healthy human individuals. Findings of the study overall: Owing to a small donor count, the genetic and exposure-history diversity represented was limited. Investigators expected sequencing depth to affect clonotype sharing among donors.

A note on this clone: Its antigen is not known.

Genomic DNA for unsorted samples was obtained from tens of millions of PBMCs. The method was immunoSEQ multiplex PCR; TCRdb's version includes in-frame clones alone and lacks a portion of them. The table shows 400,000 to 550,000 clones, with 79% occurring only once. V dropped 6 bases and J dropped 4 bases, with 8 bases sitting between them. The CDR3 length is 12 residues. CDR1 and CDR2 from the germline V gene are LNHDA and SQIVND (reference sequence). The TCR sequence derives from a woman aged 40 to 55 in good health. Some clones in this sample may be carry-over from other donors' samples. Sequencing input: PBMCs. This chain uses TRBV19 with TRBJ2-3; weak D call: TRBD1 (6 bases). CDR3 nucleotide sequence: TGTGCCAGTAGACAGGGCCCAGATACGCAGTATTTT. Protein product: CASRQGPDTQYF.